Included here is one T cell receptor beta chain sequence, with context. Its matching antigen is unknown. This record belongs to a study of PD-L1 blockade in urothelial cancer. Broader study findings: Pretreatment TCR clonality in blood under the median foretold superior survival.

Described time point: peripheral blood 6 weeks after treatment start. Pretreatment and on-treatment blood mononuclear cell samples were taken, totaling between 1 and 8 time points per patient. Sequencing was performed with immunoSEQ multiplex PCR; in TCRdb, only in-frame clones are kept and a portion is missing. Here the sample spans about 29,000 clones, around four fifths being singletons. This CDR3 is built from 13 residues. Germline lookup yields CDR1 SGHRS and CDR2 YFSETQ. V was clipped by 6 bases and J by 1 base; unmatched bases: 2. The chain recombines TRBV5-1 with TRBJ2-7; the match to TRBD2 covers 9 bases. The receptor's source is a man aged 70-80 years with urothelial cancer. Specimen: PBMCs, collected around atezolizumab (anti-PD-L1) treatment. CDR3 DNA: TGCGCCAGCAATAGCGGGAGTTCCTACGAGCAGTACTTC. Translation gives CASNSGSSYEQYF.